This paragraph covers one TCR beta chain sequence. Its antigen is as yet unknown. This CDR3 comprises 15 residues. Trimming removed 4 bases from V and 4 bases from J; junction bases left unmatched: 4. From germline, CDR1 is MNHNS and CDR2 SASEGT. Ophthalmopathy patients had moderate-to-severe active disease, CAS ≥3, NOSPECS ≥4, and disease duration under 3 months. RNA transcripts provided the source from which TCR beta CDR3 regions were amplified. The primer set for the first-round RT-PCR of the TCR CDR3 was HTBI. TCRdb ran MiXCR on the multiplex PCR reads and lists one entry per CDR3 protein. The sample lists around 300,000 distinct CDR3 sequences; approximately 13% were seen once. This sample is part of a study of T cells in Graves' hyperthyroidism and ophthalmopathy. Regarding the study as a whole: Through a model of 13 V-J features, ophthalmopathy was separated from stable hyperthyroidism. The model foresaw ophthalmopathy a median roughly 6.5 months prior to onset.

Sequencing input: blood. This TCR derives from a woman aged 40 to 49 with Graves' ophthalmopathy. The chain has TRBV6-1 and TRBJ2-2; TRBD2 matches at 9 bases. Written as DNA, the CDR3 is TGTGCCAGCAGTGCCAGCGGGGGGAGCACCGGGGAGCTGTTTTTT. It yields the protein CASSASGGSTGELFF.